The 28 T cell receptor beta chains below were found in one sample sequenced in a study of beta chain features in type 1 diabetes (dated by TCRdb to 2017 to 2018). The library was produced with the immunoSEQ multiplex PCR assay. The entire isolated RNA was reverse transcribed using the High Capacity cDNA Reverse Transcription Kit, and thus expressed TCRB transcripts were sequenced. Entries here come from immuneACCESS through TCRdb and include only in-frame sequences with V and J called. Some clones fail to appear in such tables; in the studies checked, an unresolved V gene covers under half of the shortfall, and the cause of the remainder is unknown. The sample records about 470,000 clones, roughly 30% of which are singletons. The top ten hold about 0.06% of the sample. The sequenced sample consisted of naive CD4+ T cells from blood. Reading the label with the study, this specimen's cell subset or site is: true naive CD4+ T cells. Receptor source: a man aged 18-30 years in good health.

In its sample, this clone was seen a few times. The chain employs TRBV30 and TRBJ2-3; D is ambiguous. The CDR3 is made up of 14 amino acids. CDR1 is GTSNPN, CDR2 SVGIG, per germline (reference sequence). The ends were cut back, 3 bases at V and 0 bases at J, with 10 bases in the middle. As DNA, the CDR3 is TGTGCCTGGAGGGTTCTTAGGAGCACAGATACGCAGTATTTT. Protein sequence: CAWRVLRSTDTQYF.

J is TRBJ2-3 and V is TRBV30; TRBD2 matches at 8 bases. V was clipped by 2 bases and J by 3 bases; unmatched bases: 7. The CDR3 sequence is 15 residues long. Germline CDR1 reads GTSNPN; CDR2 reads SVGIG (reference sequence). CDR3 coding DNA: TGTGCCTGGAGTCCACTGACTAGCGTTACAGATACGCAGTATTTT. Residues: CAWSPLTSVTDTQYF.

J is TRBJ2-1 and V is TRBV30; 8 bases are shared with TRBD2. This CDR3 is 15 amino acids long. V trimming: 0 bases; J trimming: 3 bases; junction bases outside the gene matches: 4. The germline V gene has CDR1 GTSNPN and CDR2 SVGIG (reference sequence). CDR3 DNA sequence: TGTGCCTGGAGTGTATCTCTAGCGGGCTACAATGAGCAGTTCTTC. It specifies CAWSVSLAGYNEQFF.

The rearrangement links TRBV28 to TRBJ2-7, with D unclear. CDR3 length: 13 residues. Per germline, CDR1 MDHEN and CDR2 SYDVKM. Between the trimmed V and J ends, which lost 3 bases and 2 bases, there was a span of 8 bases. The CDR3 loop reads CASSLQAPYEQYF. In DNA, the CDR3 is TGTGCCAGCAGTTTGCAGGCACCCTACGAGCAGTACTTC.

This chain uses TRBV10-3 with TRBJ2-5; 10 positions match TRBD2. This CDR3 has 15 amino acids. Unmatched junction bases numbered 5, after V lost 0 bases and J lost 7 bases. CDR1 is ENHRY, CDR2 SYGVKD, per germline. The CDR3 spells CAISESPSGSRTQYF. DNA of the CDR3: TGTGCCATCAGTGAGTCGCCTAGCGGGAGTAGGACCCAGTACTTC.

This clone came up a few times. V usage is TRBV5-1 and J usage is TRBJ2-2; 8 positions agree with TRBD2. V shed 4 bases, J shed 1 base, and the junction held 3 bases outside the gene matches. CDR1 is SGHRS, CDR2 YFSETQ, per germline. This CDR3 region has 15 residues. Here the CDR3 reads CASSILAVNTGELFF. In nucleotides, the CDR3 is TGCGCCAGCAGCATACTAGCGGTGAACACCGGGGAGCTGTTTTTT.

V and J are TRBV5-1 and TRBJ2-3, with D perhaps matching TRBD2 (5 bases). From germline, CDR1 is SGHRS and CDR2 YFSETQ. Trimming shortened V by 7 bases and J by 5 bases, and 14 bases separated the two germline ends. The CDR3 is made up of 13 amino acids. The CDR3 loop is CASGPGSGDTQYF. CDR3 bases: TGCGCCAGCGGCCCAGGCAGCGGAGATACGCAGTATTTT. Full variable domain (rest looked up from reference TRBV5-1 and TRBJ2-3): KAGVTQTPRYLIKTRGQQVTLSCSPISGHRSVSWYQQTPGQGLQFLFEYFSETQRNKGNFPGRFSGRQFSNSRSEMNVSTLELGDSALYLCASGPGSGDTQYFGPGTRLTVL.

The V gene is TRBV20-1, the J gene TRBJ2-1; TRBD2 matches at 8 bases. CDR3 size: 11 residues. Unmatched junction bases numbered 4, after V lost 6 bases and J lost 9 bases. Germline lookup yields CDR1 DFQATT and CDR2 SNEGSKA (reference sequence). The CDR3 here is CSAGTRGEQFF. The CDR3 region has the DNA TGCAGTGCCGGGACTAGGGGTGAGCAGTTCTTC.

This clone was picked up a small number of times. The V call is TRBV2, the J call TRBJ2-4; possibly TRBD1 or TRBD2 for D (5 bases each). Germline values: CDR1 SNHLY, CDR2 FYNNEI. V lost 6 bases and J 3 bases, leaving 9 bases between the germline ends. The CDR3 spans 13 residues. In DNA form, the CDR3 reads TGTGCCAGCAGGTGGGACGGCAAAAACATTCAGTACTTC. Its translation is CASRWDGKNIQYF.

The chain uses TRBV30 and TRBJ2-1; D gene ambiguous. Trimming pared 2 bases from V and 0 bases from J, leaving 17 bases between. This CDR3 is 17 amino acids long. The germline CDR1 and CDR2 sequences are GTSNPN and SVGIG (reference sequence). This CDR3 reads CAWSFRTGTRSYNEQFF. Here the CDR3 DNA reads TGTGCCTGGAGTTTTCGAACCGGCACCCGCTCCTACAATGAGCAGTTCTTC.

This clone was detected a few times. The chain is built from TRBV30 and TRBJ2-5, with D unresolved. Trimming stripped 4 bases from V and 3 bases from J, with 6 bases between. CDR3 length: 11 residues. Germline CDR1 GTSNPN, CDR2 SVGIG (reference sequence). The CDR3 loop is CAWNSKETQYF. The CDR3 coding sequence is TGTGCCTGGAACTCTAAAGAGACCCAGTACTTC.

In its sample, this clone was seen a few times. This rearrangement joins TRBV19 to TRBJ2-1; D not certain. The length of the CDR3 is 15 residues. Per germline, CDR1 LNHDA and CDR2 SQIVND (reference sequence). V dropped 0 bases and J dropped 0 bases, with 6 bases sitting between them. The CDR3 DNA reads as TGTGCCAGTAGTATAGAAGTAGGCTCCTACAATGAGCAGTTCTTC. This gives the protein CASSIEVGSYNEQFF.

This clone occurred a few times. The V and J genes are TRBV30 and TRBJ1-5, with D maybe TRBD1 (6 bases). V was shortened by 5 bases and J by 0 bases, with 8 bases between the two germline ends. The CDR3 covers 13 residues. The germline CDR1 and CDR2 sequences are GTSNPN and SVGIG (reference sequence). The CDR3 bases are TGTGCCTGGGCAGGGGATAGCAATCAGCCCCAGCATTTT. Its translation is CAWAGDSNQPQHF.

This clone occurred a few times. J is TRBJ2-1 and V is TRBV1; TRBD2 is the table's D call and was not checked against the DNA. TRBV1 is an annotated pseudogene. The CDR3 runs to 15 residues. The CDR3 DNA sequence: TGCACCAGCAGAGGAGGGGATTTAACCTACAATGAGCAGTTCTTC. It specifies CTSRGGDLTYNEQFF.

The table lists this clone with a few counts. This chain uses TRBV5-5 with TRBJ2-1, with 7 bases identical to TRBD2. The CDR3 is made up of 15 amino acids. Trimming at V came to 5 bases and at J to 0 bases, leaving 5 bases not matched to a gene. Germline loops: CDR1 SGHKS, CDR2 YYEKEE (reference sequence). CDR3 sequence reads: CASSFGTTSYNEQFF. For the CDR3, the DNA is TGTGCCAGCAGTTTTGGGACTACCTCCTACAATGAGCAGTTCTTC.

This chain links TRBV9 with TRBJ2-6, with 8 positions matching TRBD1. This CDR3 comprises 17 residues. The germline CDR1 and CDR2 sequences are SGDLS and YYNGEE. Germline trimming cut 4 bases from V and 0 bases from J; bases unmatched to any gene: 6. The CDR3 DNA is TGTGCCAGCAGCCCTTGGACAGGGCACTCTGGGGCCAACGTCCTGACTTTC. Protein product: CASSPWTGHSGANVLTF. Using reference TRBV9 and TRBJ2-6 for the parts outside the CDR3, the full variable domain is DSGVTQTPKHLITATGQRVTLRCSPRSGDLSVYWYQQSLDQGLQFLIQYYNGEERAKGNILERFSAQQFPDLHSELNLSSLELGDSALYFCASSPWTGHSGANVLTFGAGSRLTVL.

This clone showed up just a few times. The CDR3 spells CAWSYGSGNEQYF. In DNA, the CDR3 is TGTGCCTGGAGCTACGGATCAGGTAACGAGCAGTACTTC. The rearrangement uses TRBV30 and TRBJ2-7; unclear D gene. Looked up from germline, CDR1 is GTSNPN and CDR2 is SVGIG (reference sequence). Trimming pared 3 bases from V and 5 bases from J, leaving 14 bases between. This CDR3 is 13 amino acids long.

This chain's CDR3 is CASSSGLAGAGEQFF. The CDR3 DNA is TGTGCCAGCAGCTCGGGACTAGCGGGAGCGGGTGAGCAGTTCTTC. The chain joins TRBV7-2 to TRBJ2-1; 14 bases match TRBD2. Per the germline V gene, CDR1 is SGHTA and CDR2 is FQGNSA. V was clipped by 4 bases and J by 9 bases; unmatched bases: 5. This CDR3 comprises 15 residues.

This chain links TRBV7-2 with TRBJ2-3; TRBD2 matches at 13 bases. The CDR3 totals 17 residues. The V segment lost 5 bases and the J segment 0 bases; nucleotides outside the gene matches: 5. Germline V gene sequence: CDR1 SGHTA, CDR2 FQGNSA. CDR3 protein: CASSPRTSGSSTDTQYF. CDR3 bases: TGTGCCAGCAGCCCCCGGACTAGCGGGAGTAGCACAGATACGCAGTATTTT.

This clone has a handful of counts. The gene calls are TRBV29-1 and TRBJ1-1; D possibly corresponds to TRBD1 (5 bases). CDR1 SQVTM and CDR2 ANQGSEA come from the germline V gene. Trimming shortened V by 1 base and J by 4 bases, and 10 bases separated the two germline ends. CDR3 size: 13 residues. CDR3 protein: CSVEAVQGTEAFF. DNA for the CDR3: TGCAGCGTTGAAGCTGTGCAGGGCACTGAAGCTTTCTTT.

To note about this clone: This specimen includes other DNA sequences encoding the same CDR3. CDR3 DNA: TGTGCCTGGAGTGTCCAGGGCACCGGGGAGCTGTTTTTT. Translated, it gives CAWSVQGTGELFF. The V gene is TRBV30, the J gene TRBJ2-2; weak D call: TRBD1 (5 bases). V was clipped by 0 bases and J by 4 bases, with 6 bases between them. Germline V gene data show CDR1 as GTSNPN and CDR2 as SVGIG (reference sequence). There are 13 residues in the CDR3.

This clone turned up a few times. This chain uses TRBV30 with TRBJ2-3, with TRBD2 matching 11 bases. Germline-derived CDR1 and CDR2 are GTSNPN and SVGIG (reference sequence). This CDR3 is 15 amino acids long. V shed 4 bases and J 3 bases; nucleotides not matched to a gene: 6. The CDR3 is CAWTTGTSGTDTQYF. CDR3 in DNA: TGTGCCTGGACCACCGGGACTAGCGGAACAGATACGCAGTATTTT. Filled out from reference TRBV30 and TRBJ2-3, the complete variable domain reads SQTIHQWPATLVQPVGSPLSLECTVEGTSNPNLYWYRQAAGRGLQLLFYSVGIGQISSEVPQNLSASRPQDRQFILSSKKLLLSDSGFYLCAWTTGTSGTDTQYFGPGTRLTVL.

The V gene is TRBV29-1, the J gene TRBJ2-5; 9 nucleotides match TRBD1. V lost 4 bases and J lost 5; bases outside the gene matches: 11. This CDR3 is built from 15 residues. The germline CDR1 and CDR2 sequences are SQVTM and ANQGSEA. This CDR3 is CSVGTGAISQETQYF. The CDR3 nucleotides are TGCAGCGTTGGGACAGGGGCAATTAGCCAGGAGACCCAGTACTTC.

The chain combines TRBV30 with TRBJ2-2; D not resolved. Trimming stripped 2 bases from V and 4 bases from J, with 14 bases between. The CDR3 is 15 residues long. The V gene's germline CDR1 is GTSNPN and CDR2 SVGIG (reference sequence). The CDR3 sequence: CAWSPRARGTGELFF. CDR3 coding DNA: TGTGCCTGGAGTCCAAGGGCCCGAGGCACCGGGGAGCTGTTTTTT.

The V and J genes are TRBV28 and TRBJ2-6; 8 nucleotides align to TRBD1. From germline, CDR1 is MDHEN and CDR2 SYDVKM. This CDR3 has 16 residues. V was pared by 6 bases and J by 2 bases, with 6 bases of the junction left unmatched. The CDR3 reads CASRERTGTGANVLTF. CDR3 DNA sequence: TGTGCCAGCAGGGAACGGACAGGGACTGGGGCCAACGTCCTGACTTTC.

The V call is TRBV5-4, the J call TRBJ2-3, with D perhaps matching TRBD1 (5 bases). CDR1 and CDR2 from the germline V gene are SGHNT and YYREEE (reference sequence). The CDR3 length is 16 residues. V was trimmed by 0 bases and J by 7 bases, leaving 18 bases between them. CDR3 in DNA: TGTGCCAGCAGCTTGGATCTCAGGGCGGAAGGAAATACGCAGTATTTT. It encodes CASSLDLRAEGNTQYF.

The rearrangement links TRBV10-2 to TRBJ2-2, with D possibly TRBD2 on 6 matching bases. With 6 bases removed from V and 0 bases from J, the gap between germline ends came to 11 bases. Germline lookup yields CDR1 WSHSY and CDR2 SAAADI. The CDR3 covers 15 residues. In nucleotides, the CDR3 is TGCGCCAGCAGGGGGACTGACGCGAACACCGGGGAGCTGTTTTTT. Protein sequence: CASRGTDANTGELFF.

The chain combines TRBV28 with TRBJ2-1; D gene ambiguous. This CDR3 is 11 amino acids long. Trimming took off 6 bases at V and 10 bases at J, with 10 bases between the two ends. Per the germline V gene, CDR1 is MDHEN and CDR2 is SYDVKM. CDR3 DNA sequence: TGTGCCAGCAGCACGTTGTGGGAGCAGTTCTTC. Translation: CASSTLWEQFF.